The 6 T cell receptor beta chains presented below share a single source sample, sequenced in a study of cytomegalovirus exposure and HLA in healthy donors. Use of 60 Vbeta and 13 Jbeta primers characterized the PCR. Method: immunoSEQ multiplex PCR; TCRdb's copy keeps in-frame clones and lacks some. The table has 150,000 to 200,000 clones, roughly 82% seen once. Source material: PBMCs. These receptors were obtained from a man over 45 in good health and CMV-seropositive.

V gene TRBV7-2 combines with J gene TRBJ1-1; D is perhaps TRBD1 (6 bases). CDR1 and CDR2 (germline): SGHTA, FQGNSA. The CDR3 spans 16 residues. V lost 1 base and J 5 bases, leaving 17 bases between the germline ends. This CDR3 is CASSLGVTWQGTEAFF. CDR3 in DNA: TGTGCCAGCAGCTTAGGCGTCACGTGGCAGGGGACTGAAGCTTTCTTT.

J is TRBJ2-5 and V is TRBV9, with 12 bases lining up with TRBD2. The germline V gene has CDR1 SGDLS and CDR2 YYNGEE. CDR3 length: 16 amino acids. The V segment lost 4 bases and the J segment 4 bases; nucleotides outside the gene matches: 8. The CDR3: CASSFSTSGGGETQYF. The CDR3 DNA sequence: TGTGCCAGCAGCTTTTCGACTAGCGGGGGTGGAGAGACCCAGTACTTC.

This chain joins TRBV25-1 and TRBJ1-2; 9 bases align to TRBD1. There are 14 residues in the CDR3. V shed 6 bases, J shed 4 bases, and the junction held 6 bases outside the gene matches. CDR1 MGHDK and CDR2 SYGVNS come from the germline V gene. As DNA, the CDR3 is TGTGCCAGCAGACGGACAGGGGCGGGCTATGGCTACACCTTC. Protein: CASRRTGAGYGYTF.

The V gene is TRBV5-1, the J gene TRBJ1-3; 9 bases agree with TRBD1. The junction had 5 bases not matched to a gene; V was cut back by 1 base and J by 3 bases. Germline CDR1 SGHRS, CDR2 YFSETQ. This CDR3 region has 16 residues. CDR3 amino acids: CASSLRGQGIGNTIYF. DNA of the CDR3: TGCGCCAGCAGCTTGAGGGGACAGGGAATTGGAAACACCATATATTTT.

This chain uses TRBV4-2 with TRBJ2-5; D unresolved. Germline CDR1 is LGHNA and CDR2 is YNFKEQ. The CDR3 consists of 13 residues. V shed 5 bases and J shed 3 bases, with 10 bases lying between them. The CDR3 spells CASSITEKETQYF. The CDR3 nucleotides read TGTGCCAGCAGCATTACAGAAAAAGAGACCCAGTACTTC.

The chain links TRBV19 to TRBJ1-2; 8 positions agree with TRBD1. Trimming removed 5 bases from V and 8 bases from J; junction bases left unmatched: 7. Germline values: CDR1 LNHDA, CDR2 SQIVND (reference sequence). The CDR3 is 13 amino acids. The CDR3 nucleotides are TGTGCCAGTAGTGCCGGGACAGGAGGGGGCTACACCTTC. Encoded protein: CASSAGTGGGYTF.